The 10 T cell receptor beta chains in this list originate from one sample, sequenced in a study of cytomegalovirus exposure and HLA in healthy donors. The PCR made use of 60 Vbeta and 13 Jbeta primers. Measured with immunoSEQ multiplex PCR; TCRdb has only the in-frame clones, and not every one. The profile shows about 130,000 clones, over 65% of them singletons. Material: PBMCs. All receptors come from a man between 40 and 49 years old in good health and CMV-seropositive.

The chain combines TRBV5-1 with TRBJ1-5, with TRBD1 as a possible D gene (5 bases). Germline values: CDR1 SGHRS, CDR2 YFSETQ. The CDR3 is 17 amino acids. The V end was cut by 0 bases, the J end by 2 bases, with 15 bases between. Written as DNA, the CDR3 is TGCGCCAGCAGCTTGGCCCCGGGGGGTCGTGGCAATCAGCCCCAGCATTTT. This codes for CASSLAPGGRGNQPQHF. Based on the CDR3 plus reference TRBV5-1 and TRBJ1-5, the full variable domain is KAGVTQTPRYLIKTRGQQVTLSCSPISGHRSVSWYQQTPGQGLQFLFEYFSETQRNKGNFPGRFSGRQFSNSRSEMNVSTLELGDSALYLCASSLAPGGRGNQPQHFGDGTRLSIL.

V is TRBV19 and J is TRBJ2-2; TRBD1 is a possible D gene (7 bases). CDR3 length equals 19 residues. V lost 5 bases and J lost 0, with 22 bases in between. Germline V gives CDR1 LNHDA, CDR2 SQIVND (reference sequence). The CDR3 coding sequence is TGTGCCAGTAGTCTTAGACAGGGCGGAGGGACCACGAACACCGGGGAGCTGTTTTTT. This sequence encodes CASSLRQGGGTTNTGELFF.

DNA of the CDR3: TGCGCCAGCAGCCTACAGAGGACATACTACGAGCAGTACTTC. Protein sequence: CASSLQRTYYEQYF. The chain uses TRBV4-1 and TRBJ2-5, with a weak D call TRBD1 (5 bases). With the DNA end fitting TRBJ2-7 better, the J assignment may be wrong. The V gene's germline CDR1 is MGHRA and CDR2 YSYEKL. CDR3 size: 14 residues.

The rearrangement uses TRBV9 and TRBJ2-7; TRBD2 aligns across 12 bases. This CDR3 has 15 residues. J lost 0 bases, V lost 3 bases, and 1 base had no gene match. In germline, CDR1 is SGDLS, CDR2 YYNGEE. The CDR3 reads CASSATSGSSYEQYF. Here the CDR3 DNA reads TGTGCCAGCAGCGCGACTAGCGGGAGCTCCTACGAGCAGTACTTC.

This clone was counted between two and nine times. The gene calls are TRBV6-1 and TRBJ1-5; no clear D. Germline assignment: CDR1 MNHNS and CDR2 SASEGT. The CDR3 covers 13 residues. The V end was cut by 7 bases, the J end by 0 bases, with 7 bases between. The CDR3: CASIYNSNQPQHF. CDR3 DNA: TGTGCCAGCATTTACAATAGCAATCAGCCCCAGCATTTT.

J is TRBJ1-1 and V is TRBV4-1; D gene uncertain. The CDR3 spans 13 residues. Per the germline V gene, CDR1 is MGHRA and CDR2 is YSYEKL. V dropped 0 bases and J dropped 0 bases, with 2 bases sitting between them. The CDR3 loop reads CASSQDLNTEAFF. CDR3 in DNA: TGCGCCAGCAGCCAAGACTTGAACACTGAAGCTTTCTTT.

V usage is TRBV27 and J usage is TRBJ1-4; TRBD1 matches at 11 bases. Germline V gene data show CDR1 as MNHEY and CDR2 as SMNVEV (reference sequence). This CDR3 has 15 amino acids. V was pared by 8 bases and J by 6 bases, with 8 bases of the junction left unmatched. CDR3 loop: CASGQGATIDEKLFF. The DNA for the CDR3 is TGTGCCAGCGGACAGGGGGCGACGATAGATGAAAAACTGTTTTTT.

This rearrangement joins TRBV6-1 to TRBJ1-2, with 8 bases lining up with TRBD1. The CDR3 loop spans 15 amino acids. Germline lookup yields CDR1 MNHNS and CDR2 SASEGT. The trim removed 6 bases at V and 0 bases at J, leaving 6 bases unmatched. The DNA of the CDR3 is TGTGCCAGCAGGCGGCAGGGACAGGCTAACTATGGCTACACCTTC. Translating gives CASRRQGQANYGYTF.

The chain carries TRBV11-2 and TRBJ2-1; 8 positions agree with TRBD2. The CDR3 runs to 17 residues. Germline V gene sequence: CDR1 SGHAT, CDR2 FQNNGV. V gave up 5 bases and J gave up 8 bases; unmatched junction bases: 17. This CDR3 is CASSHRSAGTRVDEQFF. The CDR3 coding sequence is TGTGCCAGCAGCCACCGATCCGCCGGGACTAGGGTCGATGAGCAGTTCTTC.

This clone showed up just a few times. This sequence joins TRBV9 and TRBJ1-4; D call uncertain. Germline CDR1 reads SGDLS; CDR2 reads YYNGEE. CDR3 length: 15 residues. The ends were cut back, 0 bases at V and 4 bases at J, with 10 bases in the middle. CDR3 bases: TGTGCCAGCAGCGTAGCTAATATGCGTAATGAAAAACTGTTTTTT. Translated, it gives CASSVANMRNEKLFF. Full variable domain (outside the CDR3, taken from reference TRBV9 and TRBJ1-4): DSGVTQTPKHLITATGQRVTLRCSPRSGDLSVYWYQQSLDQGLQFLIQYYNGEERAKGNILERFSAQQFPDLHSELNLSSLELGDSALYFCASSVANMRNEKLFFGSGTQLSVL.